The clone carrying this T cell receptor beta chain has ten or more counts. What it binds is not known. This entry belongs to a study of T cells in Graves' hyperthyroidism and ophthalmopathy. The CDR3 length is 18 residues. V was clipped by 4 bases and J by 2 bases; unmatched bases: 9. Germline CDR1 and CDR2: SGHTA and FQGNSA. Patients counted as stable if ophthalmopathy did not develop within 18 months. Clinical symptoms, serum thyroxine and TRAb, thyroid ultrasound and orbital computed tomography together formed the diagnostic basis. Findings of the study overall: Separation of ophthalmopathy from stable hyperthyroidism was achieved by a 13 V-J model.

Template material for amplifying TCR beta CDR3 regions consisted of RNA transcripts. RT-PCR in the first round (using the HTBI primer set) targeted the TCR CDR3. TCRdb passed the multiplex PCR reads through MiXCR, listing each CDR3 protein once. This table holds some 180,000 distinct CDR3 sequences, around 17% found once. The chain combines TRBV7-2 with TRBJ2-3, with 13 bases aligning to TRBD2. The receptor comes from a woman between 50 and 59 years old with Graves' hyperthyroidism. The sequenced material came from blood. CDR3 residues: CASSYPGLAGKNTDTQYF. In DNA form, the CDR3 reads TGTGCCAGCAGCTACCCGGGACTAGCGGGGAAGAACACAGATACGCAGTATTTT. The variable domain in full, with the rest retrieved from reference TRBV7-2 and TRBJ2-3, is GAGVSQSPSNKVTEKGKDVELRCDPISGHTALYWYRQSLGQGLEFLIYFQGNSAPDKSGLPSDRFSAERTGGSVSTLTIQRTQQEDSAVYLCASSYPGLAGKNTDTQYFGPGTRLTVL.